This T cell receptor (beta chain) was sequenced in a study of blood T cell repertoires in COVID-19. One Seattle source followed patients from active infection through their disease course. As originally analysed: For nucleated cells, counts were estimated from reference gene primer amplification. Assay used: immunoSEQ multiplex PCR; TCRdb lists only in-frame clones, some missing. Clone size and V and J calls were adopted from that table, with D and trimming inferred from the DNA. The repertoire has over 400,000 clones, roughly 89% of them found once; the top ten carry less than 9%. Sample: peripheral blood. The TCR comes from a woman aged 45-60 years with COVID-19, enrolled during active disease.

The CDR3 coding sequence is TGTGCCACCAGCAGAGTTGTTACCTACGAGCAGTACTTC. Its translation is CATSRVVTYEQYF. V gene TRBV15 combines with J gene TRBJ2-7; D gene uncertain. Trimming cost V 1 base and J 2 bases, with 6 bases left between them. The CDR3 extends over 13 amino acids. Germline V lookup: CDR1 LNHNV, CDR2 YYDKDF (reference sequence).